These 5 T cell receptor beta chains share one sample of origin, sequenced in a study of response to subunit inactivated influenza vaccine. TCRdb redid the calling of the RT-PCR reads with MiXCR, one entry per CDR3 protein. Of more than 200,000 distinct CDR3 sequences listed, more than 9% are singletons. The sequenced sample was non-naive T cells sorted from PBMCs, obtained around two weeks before vaccination. These receptors originate from a man aged 50 or older who received an inactivated influenza vaccine.

This clonotype has at least ten counts. This chain uses TRBV6-1 with TRBJ1-5; TRBD1 agrees at 8 bases. Germline CDR1 is MNHNS and CDR2 is SASEGT. With 7 bases clipped from V and 7 bases from J, the junction kept 9 bases outside the gene matches. The CDR3 runs to 14 residues. The CDR3 region has the DNA TGTGCCAGCACTAGGACAGGGTCTTGGCAGCCCCAGCATTTT. It translates to CASTRTGSWQPQHF.

This clonotype was counted only a few times. The chain carries TRBV15 and TRBJ1-4, with D perhaps matching TRBD1 (5 bases). The germline V gene encodes CDR1 LNHNV and CDR2 YYDKDF (reference sequence). Trimming left V 0 bases short and J 8 bases short, with 10 bases between. The CDR3 is 14 amino acids. The CDR3 sequence: CATSREGGSEKLFF. The CDR3 nucleotides are TGTGCCACCAGCAGAGAGGGGGGTAGCGAAAAACTGTTTTTT.

The genes are TRBV20-1 and TRBJ2-7, with TRBD2 as a possible D gene (6 bases). Germline V gene lookup returns CDR1 DFQATT and CDR2 SNEGSKA (reference sequence). This CDR3 is 12 amino acids long. The CDR3 spells CSAWRDTYEQYF. The CDR3 DNA sequence: TGCAGCGCCTGGCGGGATACCTACGAGCAGTACTTC.

This clonotype was recorded only once. V and J are TRBV19 and TRBJ2-3; a possible D gene is TRBD1 (6 bases). There are 13 residues in the CDR3. CDR1 and CDR2 from the germline V gene are LNHDA and SQIVND (reference sequence). Trimming stripped 6 bases from V and 3 bases from J, with 10 bases between. This CDR3 is CASSDGQTDTQYF. The DNA of the CDR3 is TGTGCCAGTAGCGACGGACAGACAGATACGCAGTATTTT.

There are a few counts of this clonotype. The chain is built from TRBV29-1 and TRBJ1-1; D unclear. The CDR3 covers 13 residues. The ends were cut back, 5 bases at V and 1 base at J, with 11 bases in the middle. Germline CDR1 is SQVTM and CDR2 is ANQGSEA. This CDR3 is CSVQETTNTEAFF. In DNA form, the CDR3 reads TGCAGCGTTCAGGAGACTACGAACACTGAAGCTTTCTTT.